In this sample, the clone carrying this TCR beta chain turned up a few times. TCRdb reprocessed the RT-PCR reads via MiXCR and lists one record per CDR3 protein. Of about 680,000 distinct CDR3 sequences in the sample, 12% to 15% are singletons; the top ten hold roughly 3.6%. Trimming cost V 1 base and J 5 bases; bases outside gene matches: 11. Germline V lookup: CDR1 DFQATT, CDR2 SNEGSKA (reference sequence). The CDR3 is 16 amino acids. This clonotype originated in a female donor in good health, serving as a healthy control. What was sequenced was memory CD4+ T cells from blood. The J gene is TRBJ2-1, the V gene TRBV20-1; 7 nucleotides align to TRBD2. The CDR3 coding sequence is TGCAGTGCTAGAGGCCCCCGGGAGGTTAAGGACAATGAGCAGTTCTTC. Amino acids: CSARGPREVKDNEQFF.